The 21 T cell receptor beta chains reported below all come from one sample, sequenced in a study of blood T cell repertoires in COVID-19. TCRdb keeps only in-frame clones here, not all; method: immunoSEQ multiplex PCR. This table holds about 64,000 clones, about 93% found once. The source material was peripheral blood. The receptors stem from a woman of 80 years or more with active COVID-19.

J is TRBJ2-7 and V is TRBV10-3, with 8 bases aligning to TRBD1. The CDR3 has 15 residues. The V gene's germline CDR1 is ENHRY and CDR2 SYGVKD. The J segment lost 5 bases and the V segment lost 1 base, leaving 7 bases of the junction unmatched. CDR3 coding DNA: TGTGCCATCAGTGAGTTCACGGACAGGGACGACGAGCAGTACTTC. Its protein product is CAISEFTDRDDEQYF.

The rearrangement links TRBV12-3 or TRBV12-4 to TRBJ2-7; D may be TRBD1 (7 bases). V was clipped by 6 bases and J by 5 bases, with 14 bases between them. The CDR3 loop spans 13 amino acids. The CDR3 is CASSLQGGNEQYF. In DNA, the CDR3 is TGTGCCAGCAGCCTTCAGGGGGGAAACGAGCAGTACTTC.

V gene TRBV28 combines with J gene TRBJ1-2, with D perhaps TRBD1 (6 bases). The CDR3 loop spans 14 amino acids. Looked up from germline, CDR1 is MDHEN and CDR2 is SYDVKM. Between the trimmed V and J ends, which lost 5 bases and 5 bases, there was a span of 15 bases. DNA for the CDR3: TGTGCCAGCAGTCACGGGACAACTTCTTATGGCTACACCTTC. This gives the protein CASSHGTTSYGYTF.

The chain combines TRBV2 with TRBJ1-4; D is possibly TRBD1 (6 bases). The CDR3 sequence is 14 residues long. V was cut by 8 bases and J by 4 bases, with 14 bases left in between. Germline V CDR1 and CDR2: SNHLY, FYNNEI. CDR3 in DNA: TGTGCCAGCGAAGTTGACAGGAGTAATGAAAAACTGTTTTTT. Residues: CASEVDRSNEKLFF.

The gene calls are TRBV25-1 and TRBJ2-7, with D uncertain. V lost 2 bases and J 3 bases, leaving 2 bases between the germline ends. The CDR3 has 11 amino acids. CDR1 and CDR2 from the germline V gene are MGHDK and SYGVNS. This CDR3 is CASSEHYEQYF. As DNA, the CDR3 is TGTGCCAGCAGTGAACACTACGAGCAGTACTTC.

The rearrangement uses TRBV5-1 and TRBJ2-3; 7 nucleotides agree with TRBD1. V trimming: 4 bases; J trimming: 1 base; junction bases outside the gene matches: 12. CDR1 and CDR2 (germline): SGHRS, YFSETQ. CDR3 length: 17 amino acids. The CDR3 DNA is TGCGCCAGCAGCCCGTTGGTAGGGGGCGTCGGCACAGATACGCAGTATTTT. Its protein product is CASSPLVGGVGTDTQYF. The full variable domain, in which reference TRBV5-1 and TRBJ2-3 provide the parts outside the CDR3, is KAGVTQTPRYLIKTRGQQVTLSCSPISGHRSVSWYQQTPGQGLQFLFEYFSETQRNKGNFPGRFSGRQFSNSRSEMNVSTLELGDSALYLCASSPLVGGVGTDTQYFGPGTRLTVL.

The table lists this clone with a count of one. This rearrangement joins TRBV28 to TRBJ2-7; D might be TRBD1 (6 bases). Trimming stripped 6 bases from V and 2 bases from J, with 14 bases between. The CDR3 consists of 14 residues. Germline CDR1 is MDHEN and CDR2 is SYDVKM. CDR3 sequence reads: CASSQPTGPYEQYF. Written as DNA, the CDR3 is TGTGCCAGCAGCCAGCCGACAGGCCCCTACGAGCAGTACTTC.

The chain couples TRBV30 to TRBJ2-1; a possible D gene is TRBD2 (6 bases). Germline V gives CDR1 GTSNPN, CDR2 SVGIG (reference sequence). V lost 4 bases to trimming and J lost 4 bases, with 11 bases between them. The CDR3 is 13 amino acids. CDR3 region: CAWNGRGYNEQFF. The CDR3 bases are TGTGCCTGGAACGGACGGGGGTACAATGAGCAGTTCTTC.

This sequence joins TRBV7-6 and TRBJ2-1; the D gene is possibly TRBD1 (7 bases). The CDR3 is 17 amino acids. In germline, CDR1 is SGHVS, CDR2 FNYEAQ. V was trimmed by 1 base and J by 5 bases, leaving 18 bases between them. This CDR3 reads CASSLGIRGARDNEQFF. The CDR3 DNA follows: TGTGCCAGCAGCTTAGGTATCAGGGGGGCTCGCGACAATGAGCAGTTCTTC.

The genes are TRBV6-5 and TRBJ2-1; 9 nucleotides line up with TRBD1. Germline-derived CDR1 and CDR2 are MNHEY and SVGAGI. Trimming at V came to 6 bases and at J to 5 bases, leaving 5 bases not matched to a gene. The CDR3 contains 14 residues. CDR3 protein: CASSSGTGHNEQFF. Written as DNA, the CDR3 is TGTGCCAGCAGCTCCGGGACAGGGCACAATGAGCAGTTCTTC.

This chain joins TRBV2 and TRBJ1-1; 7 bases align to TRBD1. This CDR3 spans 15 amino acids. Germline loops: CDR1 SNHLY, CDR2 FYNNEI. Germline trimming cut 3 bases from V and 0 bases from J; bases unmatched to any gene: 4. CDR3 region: CASSDRTGVNTEAFF. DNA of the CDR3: TGTGCCAGCAGTGACCGGACAGGAGTGAACACTGAAGCTTTCTTT.

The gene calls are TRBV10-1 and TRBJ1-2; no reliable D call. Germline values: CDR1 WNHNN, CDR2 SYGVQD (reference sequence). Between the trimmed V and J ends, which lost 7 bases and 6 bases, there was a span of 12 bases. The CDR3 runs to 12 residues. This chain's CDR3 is CASTPDFNGYTF. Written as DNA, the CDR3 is TGCGCCAGCACTCCGGACTTTAATGGCTACACCTTC.

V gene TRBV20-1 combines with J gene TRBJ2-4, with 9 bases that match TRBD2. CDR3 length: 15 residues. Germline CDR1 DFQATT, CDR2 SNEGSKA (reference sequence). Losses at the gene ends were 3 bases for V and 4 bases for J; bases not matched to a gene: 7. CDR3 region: CSASVPLAGKNIQYF. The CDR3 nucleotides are TGCAGTGCTAGTGTTCCCCTAGCGGGGAAAAACATTCAGTACTTC.

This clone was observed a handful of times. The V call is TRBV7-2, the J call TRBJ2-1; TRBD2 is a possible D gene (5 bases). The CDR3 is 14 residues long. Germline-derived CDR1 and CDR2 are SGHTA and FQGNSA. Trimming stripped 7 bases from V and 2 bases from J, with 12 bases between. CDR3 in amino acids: CASTWTPTYNEQFF. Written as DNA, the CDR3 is TGTGCCAGCACATGGACTCCCACCTACAATGAGCAGTTCTTC.

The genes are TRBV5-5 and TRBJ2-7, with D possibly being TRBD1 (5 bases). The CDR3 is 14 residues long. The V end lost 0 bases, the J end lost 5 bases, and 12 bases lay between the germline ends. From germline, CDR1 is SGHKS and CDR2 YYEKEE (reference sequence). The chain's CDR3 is CASSLVAGLNEQYF. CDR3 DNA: TGTGCCAGCAGCTTGGTGGCAGGGCTCAACGAGCAGTACTTC.

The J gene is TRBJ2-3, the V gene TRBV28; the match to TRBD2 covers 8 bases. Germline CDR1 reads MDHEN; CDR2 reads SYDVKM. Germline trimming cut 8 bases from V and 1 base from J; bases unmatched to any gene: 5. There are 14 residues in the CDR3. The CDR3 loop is CASENSGGTDTQYF. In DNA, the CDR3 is TGTGCCAGCGAAAATAGCGGGGGCACAGATACGCAGTATTTT.

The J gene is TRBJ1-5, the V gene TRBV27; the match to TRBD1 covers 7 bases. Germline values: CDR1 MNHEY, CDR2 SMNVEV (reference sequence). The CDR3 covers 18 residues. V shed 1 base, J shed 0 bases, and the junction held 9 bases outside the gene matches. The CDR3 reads CASSLFATGAYSNQPQHF. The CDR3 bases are TGTGCCAGCAGTTTATTCGCTACAGGGGCCTATAGCAATCAGCCCCAGCATTTT.

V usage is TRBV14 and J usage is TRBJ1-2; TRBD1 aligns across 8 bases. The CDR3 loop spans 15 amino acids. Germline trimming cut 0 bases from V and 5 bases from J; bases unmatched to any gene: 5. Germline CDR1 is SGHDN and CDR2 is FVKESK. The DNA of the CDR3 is TGTGCCAGCAGCCAAGAGGGGACAGGATATTATGGCTACACCTTC. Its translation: CASSQEGTGYYGYTF.

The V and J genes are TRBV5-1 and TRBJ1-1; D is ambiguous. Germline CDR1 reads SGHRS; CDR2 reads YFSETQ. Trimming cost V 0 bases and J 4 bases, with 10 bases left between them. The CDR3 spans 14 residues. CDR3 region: CASSLDEGVTEAFF. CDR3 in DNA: TGCGCCAGCAGCTTGGATGAGGGCGTCACTGAAGCTTTCTTT.

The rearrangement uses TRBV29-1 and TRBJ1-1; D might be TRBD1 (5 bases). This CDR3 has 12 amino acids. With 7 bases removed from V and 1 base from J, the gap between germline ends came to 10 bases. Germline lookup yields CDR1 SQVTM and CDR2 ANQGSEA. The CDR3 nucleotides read TGCAGCGGGACCGGGGGGAACACTGAAGCTTTCTTT. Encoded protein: CSGTGGNTEAFF.

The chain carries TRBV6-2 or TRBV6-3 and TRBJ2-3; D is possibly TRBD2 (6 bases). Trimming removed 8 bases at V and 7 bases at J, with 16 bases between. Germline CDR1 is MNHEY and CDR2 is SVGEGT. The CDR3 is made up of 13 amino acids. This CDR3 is CASGQGGGYTQYF. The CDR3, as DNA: TGTGCCAGCGGCCAGGGTGGAGGGTATACGCAGTATTTT.